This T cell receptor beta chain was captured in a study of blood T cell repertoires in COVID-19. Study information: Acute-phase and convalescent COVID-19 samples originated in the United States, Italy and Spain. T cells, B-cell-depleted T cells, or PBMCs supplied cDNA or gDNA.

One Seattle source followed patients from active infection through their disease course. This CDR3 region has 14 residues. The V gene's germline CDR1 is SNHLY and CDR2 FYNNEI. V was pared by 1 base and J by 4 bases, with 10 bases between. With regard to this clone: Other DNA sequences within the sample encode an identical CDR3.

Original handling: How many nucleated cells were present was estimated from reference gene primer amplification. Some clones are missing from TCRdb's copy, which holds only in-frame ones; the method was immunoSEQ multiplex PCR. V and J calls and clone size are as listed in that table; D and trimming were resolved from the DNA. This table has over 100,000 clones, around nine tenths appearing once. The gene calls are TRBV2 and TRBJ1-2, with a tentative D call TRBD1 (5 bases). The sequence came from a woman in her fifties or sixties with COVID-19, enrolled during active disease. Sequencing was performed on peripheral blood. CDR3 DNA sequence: TGTGCCAGCAGTGAAGAGGGGAGGCTCTATGGCTACACCTTC. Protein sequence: CASSEEGRLYGYTF.